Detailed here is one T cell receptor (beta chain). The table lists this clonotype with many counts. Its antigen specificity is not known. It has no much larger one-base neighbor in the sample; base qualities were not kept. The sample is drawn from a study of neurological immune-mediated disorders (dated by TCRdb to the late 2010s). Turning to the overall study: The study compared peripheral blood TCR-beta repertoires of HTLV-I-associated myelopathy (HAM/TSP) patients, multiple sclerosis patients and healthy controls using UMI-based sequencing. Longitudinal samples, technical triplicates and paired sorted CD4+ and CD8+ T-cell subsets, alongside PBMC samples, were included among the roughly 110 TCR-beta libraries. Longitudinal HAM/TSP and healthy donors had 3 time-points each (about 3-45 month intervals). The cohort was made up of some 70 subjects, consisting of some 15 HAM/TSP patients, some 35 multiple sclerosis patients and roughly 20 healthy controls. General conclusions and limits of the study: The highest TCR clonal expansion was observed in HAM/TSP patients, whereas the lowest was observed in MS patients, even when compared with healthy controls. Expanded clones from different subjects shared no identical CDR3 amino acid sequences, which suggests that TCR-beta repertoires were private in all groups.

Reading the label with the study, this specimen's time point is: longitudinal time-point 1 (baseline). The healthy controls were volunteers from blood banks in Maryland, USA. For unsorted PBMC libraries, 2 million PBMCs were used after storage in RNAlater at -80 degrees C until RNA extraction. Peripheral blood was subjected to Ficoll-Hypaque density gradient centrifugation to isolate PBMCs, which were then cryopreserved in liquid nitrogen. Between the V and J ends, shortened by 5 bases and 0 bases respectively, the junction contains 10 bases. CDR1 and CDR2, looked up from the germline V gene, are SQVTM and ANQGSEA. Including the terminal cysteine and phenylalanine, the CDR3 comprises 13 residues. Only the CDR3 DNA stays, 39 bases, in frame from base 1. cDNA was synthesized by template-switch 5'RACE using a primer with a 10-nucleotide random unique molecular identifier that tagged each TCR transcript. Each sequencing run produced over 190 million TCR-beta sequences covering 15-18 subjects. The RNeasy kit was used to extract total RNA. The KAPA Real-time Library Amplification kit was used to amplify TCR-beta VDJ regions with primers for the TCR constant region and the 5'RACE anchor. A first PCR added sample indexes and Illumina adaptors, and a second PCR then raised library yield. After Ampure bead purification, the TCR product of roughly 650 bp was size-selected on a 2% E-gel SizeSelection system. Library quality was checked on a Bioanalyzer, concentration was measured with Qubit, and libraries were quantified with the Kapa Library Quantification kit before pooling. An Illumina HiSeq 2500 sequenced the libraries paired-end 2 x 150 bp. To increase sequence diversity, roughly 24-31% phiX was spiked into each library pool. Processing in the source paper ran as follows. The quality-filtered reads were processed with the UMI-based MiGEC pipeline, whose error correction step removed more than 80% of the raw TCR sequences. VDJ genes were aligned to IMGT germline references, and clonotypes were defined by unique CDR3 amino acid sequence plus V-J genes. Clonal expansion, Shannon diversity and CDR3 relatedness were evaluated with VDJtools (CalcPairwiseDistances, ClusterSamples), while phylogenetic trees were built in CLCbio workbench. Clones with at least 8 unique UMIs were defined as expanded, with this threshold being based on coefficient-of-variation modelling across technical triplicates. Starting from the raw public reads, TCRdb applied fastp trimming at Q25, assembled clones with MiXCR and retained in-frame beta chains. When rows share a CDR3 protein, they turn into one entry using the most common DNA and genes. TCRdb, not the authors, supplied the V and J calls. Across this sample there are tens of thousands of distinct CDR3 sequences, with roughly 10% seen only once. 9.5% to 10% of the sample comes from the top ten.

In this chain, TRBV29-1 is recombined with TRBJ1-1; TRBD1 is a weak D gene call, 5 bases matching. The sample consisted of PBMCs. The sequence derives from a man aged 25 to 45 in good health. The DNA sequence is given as TGCAGCGTTTCCCCCAGGGTGAACACTGAAGCTTTCTTT. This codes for CSVSPRVNTEAFF.